Shown below are 7 T cell receptor beta chains from a single sample sequenced in a study of T cells after yellow fever vaccination. MiXCR, applied by TCRdb to the 5' RACE reads, yields one record per CDR3 protein. This table holds fewer than 650,000 distinct CDR3 sequences, around a fifth found once. The sample consisted of PBMCs, taken roughly 20 days after the first yellow fever vaccination. Source of these receptors: a young man who received the YFV17D yellow fever vaccine.

CDR3 bases: TGTGCCAGCAGCTTAGGGACTAGCGGGGTTCGGTCCTACAATGAGCAGTTCTTC. It is translated as CASSLGTSGVRSYNEQFF. This sequence joins TRBV11-1 and TRBJ2-1; 12 bases agree with TRBD2. V gave up 1 base and J gave up 1 base; unmatched junction bases: 5. The germline V gene has CDR1 SGHAT and CDR2 FQDESV (reference sequence). CDR3 size: 18 residues.

This chain connects TRBV6-5 to TRBJ2-3; 13 nucleotides match TRBD2. The germline gives CDR1 MNHEY, CDR2 SVGAGI. V was pared by 0 bases and J by 6 bases, with 3 bases of the junction left unmatched. This CDR3 has 16 amino acids. The CDR3 loop reads CASSYSGTSGVDTQYF. In DNA, the CDR3 is TGTGCCAGCAGTTACTCCGGGACTAGCGGGGTGGATACGCAGTATTTT.

A note on this clonotype: An end of the junction differs from the germline gene, which may be a read error. V usage is TRBV5-6 and J usage is TRBJ2-7; TRBD2 might be the D (6 bases). The CDR3 covers 14 residues. Germline CDR1 is SGHDT and CDR2 is YYEEEE. The CDR3 DNA reads as TGTGCCAGCAGCTTGGGGGGACTCTCCAACGAGCAGTACTTC. It is translated as CASSLGGLSNEQYF.

The sample holds a few counts of this clonotype. The CDR3, as DNA: TGTGCCAGCAGCTTGGCCCAGGGAGGGGCTGGGGCCAAAAACATTCAGTACTTC. Residues: CASSLAQGGAGAKNIQYF. The chain uses TRBV5-4 and TRBJ2-4; TRBD2 matches 7 bases. Germline loops: CDR1 SGHNT, CDR2 YYREEE (reference sequence). V was pared by 0 bases and J by 1 base, with 10 bases of the junction left unmatched. The CDR3 runs to 18 residues.

With regard to this clonotype: At one of its ends the junction is not consistent with the germline gene, which may arise from a read error. The V and J genes are TRBV12-3 or TRBV12-4 and TRBJ1-1, with D perhaps matching TRBD1 (6 bases). The CDR3 sequence is 13 residues long. The CDR3 reads CASILLGGTEAFF. For the CDR3, the DNA is TGTGCCAGCATTTTACTAGGGGGAACTGAAGCTTTCTTT.

The rearrangement joins TRBV10-3 to TRBJ2-7; the match to TRBD2 covers 12 bases. The germline V gene encodes CDR1 ENHRY and CDR2 SYGVKD. Trimming cost V 2 bases and J 1 base; bases outside gene matches: 3. This CDR3 region has 16 residues. This CDR3 reads CAISEGLAGTSYEQYF. The CDR3 DNA reads as TGTGCCATCAGTGAGGGACTAGCGGGGACTTCCTACGAGCAGTACTTC.

This clonotype was counted between two and nine times. This chain joins TRBV18 and TRBJ1-1; D is unresolved. From germline, CDR1 is KGHSH and CDR2 LQKENI. CDR3 length: 13 amino acids. The V gene lost 5 bases and the J gene lost 0 bases, with 7 bases spanning the gap. CDR3 in DNA: TGTGCCAGCTCATCGGACCTGAACACTGAAGCTTTCTTT. This translates into CASSSDLNTEAFF. Full variable domain (missing parts from reference TRBV18 and TRBJ1-1): NAGVMQNPRHLVRRRGQEARLRCSPMKGHSHVYWYRQLPEEGLKFMVYLQKENIIDESGMPKERFSAEFPKEGPSILRIQQVVRGDSAAYFCASSSDLNTEAFFGQGTRLTVV.